This note documents a single T cell receptor (beta chain) sequence. Because the CDR3's place on the DNA is in doubt, the DNA is left out and the CDR3 is given as listed by TCRdb. The data derive from a study of response to subunit inactivated influenza vaccine. Germline assignment: CDR1 SGHDT and CDR2 YYEEEE. The CDR3 adds up to 14 amino acids, both ends counted. TCRdb re-called the RT-PCR reads through MiXCR, storing one row per CDR3 protein. This sample carries a few hundred thousand distinct CDR3 sequences, roughly 12% of them seen once, and the ten largest clones take more than 9.5%. This sample also appeared in a second study, on T cells expressing NK-cell markers. That paper adds: TCR beta cDNA was generated via 5'RACE template switching incorporating UMIs. Sorting of alpha-beta TCR T cells alone was achieved in several experiments with an anti-gamma-delta TCR antibody. Whether the expanded NKG2C+ T cell clones recognized HCMV remained unclear.

This sample comprised PBMCs from blood, obtained on the day of vaccination. This sequence was found in a man between 45 and 60 years old who received an inactivated influenza vaccine. The V call is TRBV5-6, the J call TRBJ2-3; the D call TRBD1 from the table was never checked on the DNA. CDR3 amino acids: CASSGGTAQIRSIF.